Below are 28 T cell receptor beta chains sequenced from a single sample in a study of early T cells in non-severe SARS-CoV-2 infection. One entry per CDR3 protein, called by TCRdb with MiXCR from the 5' RACE reads. The profile shows 70,000 to 90,000 distinct CDR3 sequences, more than 9% of them singletons. The material was whole blood, obtained at baseline. These receptors were collected from an adult who was a healthcare worker with PCR-confirmed SARS-CoV-2 infection or an uninfected control (not recorded which).

CDR3 loop: CASRRAQIYGYTF. The CDR3 nucleotides read TGTGCCAGCAGGAGGGCACAGATCTATGGCTACACCTTC. The chain links TRBV12-3 or TRBV12-4 to TRBJ1-2; D unclear. The V gene lost 6 bases and the J gene lost 4 bases, with 12 bases spanning the gap. This CDR3 region has 13 residues.

This chain joins TRBV27 and TRBJ1-5, with 11 bases aligning to TRBD1. There are 16 residues in the CDR3. Germline CDR1 is MNHEY and CDR2 is SMNVEV (reference sequence). V lost 4 bases, J lost 2 bases, and 4 bases stayed unmatched. DNA of the CDR3: TGTGCCAGCAGTTCCGGGACAGGGGGAGGCAATCAGCCCCAGCATTTT. Translating it yields CASSSGTGGGNQPQHF.

This clonotype has a handful of counts. Here the CDR3 reads CSARPQGAAGELFF. The DNA for the CDR3 is TGCAGTGCCCGGCCACAGGGAGCGGCCGGGGAGCTGTTTTTT. The chain joins TRBV20-1 to TRBJ2-2; D perhaps matches TRBD1 (6 bases). V lost 6 bases and J lost 6, with 17 bases in between. Per the germline V gene, CDR1 is DFQATT and CDR2 is SNEGSKA (reference sequence). This CDR3 region has 14 residues.

The chain is built from TRBV2 and TRBJ2-7; no firm D call. Germline V gene lookup returns CDR1 SNHLY and CDR2 FYNNEI. V was cut by 3 bases and J by 0 bases, with 15 bases left in between. There are 16 residues in the CDR3. The CDR3 coding sequence is TGTGCCAGCAGTGACCCCGGCCCTATCAGCTCCTACGAGCAGTACTTC. It translates to CASSDPGPISSYEQYF.

This clonotype was observed a few times. This chain joins TRBV20-1 and TRBJ2-1; 7 bases line up with TRBD2. Trimming removed 0 bases from V and 10 bases from J; junction bases left unmatched: 15. CDR1 and CDR2 from the germline V gene are DFQATT and SNEGSKA (reference sequence). The CDR3 loop spans 16 amino acids. The chain's CDR3 is CSARERSLAEPGEQFF. In DNA, the CDR3 is TGCAGTGCTAGAGAGCGTTCGCTAGCGGAGCCGGGGGAGCAGTTCTTC.

The rearrangement uses TRBV3-1 and TRBJ1-1, with 8 bases aligning to TRBD1. V dropped 4 bases and J dropped 1; count of bases not matched to a gene: 5. Germline V lookup: CDR1 LGHDT, CDR2 YNNKEL (reference sequence). This CDR3 spans 15 amino acids. The CDR3 loop is CASSPRTGKNTEAFF. CDR3 nucleotides: TGTGCCAGCAGCCCCCGGACAGGGAAGAACACTGAAGCTTTCTTT.

The sample holds a few counts of this clonotype. The chain uses TRBV5-1 and TRBJ2-7; D might be TRBD2 (6 bases). Germline-derived CDR1 and CDR2 are SGHRS and YFSETQ. The CDR3 sequence is 13 residues long. V shed 4 bases and J shed 4 bases, with 12 bases lying between them. CDR3 amino acids: CASSRDSKYEQYF. DNA of the CDR3: TGCGCCAGCAGCAGGGACTCGAAATACGAGCAGTACTTC.

V gene TRBV6-2 or TRBV6-3 combines with J gene TRBJ2-5; D is ambiguous. The CDR3 spans 16 residues. Germline CDR1 MNHEY, CDR2 SVGEGT. V shed 5 bases and J shed 1 base, with 17 bases lying between them. CDR3 DNA sequence: TGTGCCAGCAGTCTACCCGCCCGACGCCTCCAAGAGACCCAGTACTTC. It codes for CASSLPARRLQETQYF.

In its sample, this clonotype was seen many times. This chain links TRBV7-9 with TRBJ1-6, with no clear D. The length of the CDR3 is 15 residues. Trimming shortened V by 4 bases and J by 7 bases, and 14 bases separated the two germline ends. Germline V gene sequence: CDR1 SEHNR, CDR2 FQNEAQ (reference sequence). The CDR3 loop reads CASSSRGGNNSPLHF. CDR3 DNA sequence: TGTGCCAGCAGCTCCCGTGGAGGGAACAATTCACCCCTCCACTTT. Combining the CDR3 with reference TRBV7-9 and TRBJ1-6 gives the whole variable domain DTGVSQNPRHKITKRGQNVTFRCDPISEHNRLYWYRQTLGQGPEFLTYFQNEAQLEKSRLLSDRFSAERPKGSFSTLEIQRTEQGDSAMYLCASSSRGGNNSPLHFGNGTRLTVT.

V and J are TRBV6-6 and TRBJ1-5; a possible D gene is TRBD1 (5 bases). Between the trimmed V and J ends, which lost 0 bases and 9 bases, there was a span of 9 bases. Germline CDR1 and CDR2: MNHNY and SVGAGI (reference sequence). The CDR3 covers 13 residues. In nucleotides, the CDR3 is TGTGCCAGCAGTTACTCGGGGGAGGGGCCCCAGCATTTT. It yields the protein CASSYSGEGPQHF.

This sequence joins TRBV5-1 and TRBJ2-7, with D perhaps matching TRBD1 (6 bases). This CDR3 is 13 amino acids long. From germline, CDR1 is SGHRS and CDR2 YFSETQ. Between the trimmed V and J ends, which lost 2 bases and 3 bases, there was a span of 9 bases. For the CDR3, the DNA is TGCGCCAGCAGCTTCGACAGGAGCTACGAGCAGTACTTC. Translation: CASSFDRSYEQYF.

V gene TRBV29-1 combines with J gene TRBJ1-4; weak D call: TRBD1 (5 bases). This CDR3 has 17 residues. Germline V gives CDR1 SQVTM, CDR2 ANQGSEA. The V gene lost 0 bases and the J gene lost 1 base, with 15 bases spanning the gap. The CDR3 sequence is CSVEDRVRLRTNEKLFF. Written as DNA, the CDR3 is TGCAGCGTTGAAGACAGGGTACGTTTGAGAACTAATGAAAAACTGTTTTTT.

This clonotype appeared a few times. The chain employs TRBV3-1 and TRBJ1-2, with 7 bases that match TRBD1. The CDR3 length is 13 residues. V lost 4 bases, J lost 10 bases, and 9 bases stayed unmatched. Germline V gives CDR1 LGHDT, CDR2 YNNKEL (reference sequence). The CDR3 loop is CASSPSLQGPYTF. The CDR3 DNA reads TGTGCCAGCAGCCCGTCGTTACAGGGGCCCTACACCTTC.

The V gene is TRBV14, the J gene TRBJ1-1; D is unclear. V was trimmed by 4 bases and J by 2 bases, leaving 20 bases between them. Looked up from germline, CDR1 is SGHDN and CDR2 is FVKESK. The CDR3 length is 17 residues. DNA of the CDR3: TGTGCCAGCAGCCTCATCCTCCCGGATTCAGGAAACACTGAAGCTTTCTTT. It translates to CASSLILPDSGNTEAFF.

This clonotype was seen a few times. J is TRBJ2-7 and V is TRBV27; D tentatively reads TRBD1 or TRBD2 (5 bases each). Germline V gene data show CDR1 as MNHEY and CDR2 as SMNVEV (reference sequence). The CDR3 covers 15 residues. Trimming stripped 1 base from V and 1 base from J, with 11 bases between. The CDR3 DNA follows: TGTGCCAGCAGTTTATTCGGGACCTCGTCCTACGAGCAGTACTTC. It yields the protein CASSLFGTSSYEQYF.

This chain uses TRBV27 with TRBJ2-1, with 11 bases fitting TRBD2. Germline values: CDR1 MNHEY, CDR2 SMNVEV (reference sequence). With 2 bases clipped from V and 2 bases from J, the junction kept 2 bases outside the gene matches. The CDR3 loop spans 16 amino acids. CDR3 bases: TGTGCCAGCAGTTTAGGGACTAGCGGAACCTACAATGAGCAGTTCTTC. Translating gives CASSLGTSGTYNEQFF.

The genes are TRBV10-3 and TRBJ1-4; TRBD1 matches at 9 bases. Per germline, CDR1 ENHRY and CDR2 SYGVKD. The CDR3 totals 13 residues. J lost 7 bases, V lost 8 bases, and 5 bases had no gene match. CDR3: CAIQGQGGEKLFF. As DNA, the CDR3 is TGTGCCATCCAGGGACAGGGAGGTGAAAAACTGTTTTTT.

This clonotype was counted only a few times. The chain recombines TRBV27 with TRBJ2-1, with D perhaps given as TRBD1 or TRBD2 (6 bases each). V gave up 3 bases and J gave up 9 bases, with 18 bases separating them. CDR1 is MNHEY and CDR2 is SMNVEV in the germline V gene (reference sequence). The CDR3 is 15 residues long. CDR3 nucleotides: TGTGCCAGCAGTTTGACTAGAGGGGGTATGGGTGAGCAGTTCTTC. Translation: CASSLTRGGMGEQFF.

At least ten counts were recorded for this clonotype. The rearrangement joins TRBV18 to TRBJ1-1; D not resolved. The length of the CDR3 is 14 residues. Germline V gene lookup returns CDR1 KGHSH and CDR2 LQKENI. V lost 3 bases and J lost 0, with 8 bases in between. The chain's CDR3 is CASSPGRLNTEAFF. As DNA, the CDR3 is TGTGCCAGCTCACCCGGACGGCTGAACACTGAAGCTTTCTTT.

The CDR3 loop is CASSRDPRGFEQYF. The CDR3 DNA is TGTGCCAGCAGCCGAGACCCCAGGGGCTTCGAGCAGTACTTC. The rearrangement joins TRBV7-2 to TRBJ2-7; the D gene is possibly TRBD1 (6 bases). Between the trimmed V and J ends, which lost 5 bases and 6 bases, there was a span of 17 bases. Germline V gives CDR1 SGHTA, CDR2 FQGNSA. CDR3 size: 14 residues.

This clonotype was picked up a small number of times. The chain uses TRBV5-1 and TRBJ2-2, with D possibly matching TRBD1 (6 bases). The length of the CDR3 is 15 residues. CDR1 is SGHRS, CDR2 YFSETQ, per germline. Trimming left V 3 bases short and J 6 bases short, with 15 bases between. The CDR3 DNA reads as TGCGCCAGCAGCTCGCAGGGGCTTGGGTCCGGGGAGCTGTTTTTT. Its protein is CASSSQGLGSGELFF.

This clonotype came up many times. This chain uses TRBV29-1 with TRBJ2-7; D is perhaps TRBD2 (6 bases). This CDR3 is 13 amino acids long. Germline V gene lookup returns CDR1 SQVTM and CDR2 ANQGSEA. The V and J ends lost 7 bases and 4 bases respectively, with 17 bases between them. CDR3 sequence (DNA): TGCAGCGAATATAGCGGTGCACTTTACGAGCAGTACTTC. Its translation: CSEYSGALYEQYF.

The chain employs TRBV14 and TRBJ2-5; tentative D call: TRBD2 (6 bases). The CDR3 length is 15 residues. Germline V gives CDR1 SGHDN, CDR2 FVKESK. V dropped 4 bases and J dropped 5 bases, with 17 bases sitting between them. CDR3 residues: CASSRPRGFAETQYF. The CDR3 DNA reads TGTGCCAGCAGCCGACCTCGGGGGTTTGCGGAGACCCAGTACTTC.

The chain joins TRBV11-3 to TRBJ2-2; D is possibly TRBD1 or TRBD2 (5 bases each). Germline V gives CDR1 SGHNT, CDR2 YENEEA. Trimming removed 8 bases at V and 6 bases at J, with 7 bases between. CDR3 size: 11 residues. In DNA, the CDR3 is TGTGCCAGCCGGGGCCCCGGGGAGCTGTTTTTT. Translated, it gives CASRGPGELFF. The full variable domain, its missing parts supplied by reference TRBV11-3 and TRBJ2-2, is EAGVVQSPRYKIIEKKQPVAFWCNPISGHNTLYWYLQNLGQGPELLIRYENEEAVDDSQLPKDRFSAERLKGVDSTLKIQPAELGDSAVYLCASRGPGELFFGEGSRLTVL.

In this sample, this clonotype turned up many times. V gene TRBV20-1 combines with J gene TRBJ2-3; no definite D call. Germline values: CDR1 DFQATT, CDR2 SNEGSKA (reference sequence). There are 12 residues in the CDR3. The ends were cut back, 3 bases at V and 6 bases at J, with 10 bases in the middle. The CDR3 coding sequence is TGCAGTGCTAGGAGCGACGGGGATACGCAGTATTTT. Translation: CSARSDGDTQYF.

The J gene is TRBJ1-1, the V gene TRBV6-6; D not certain. Per the germline V gene, CDR1 is MNHNY and CDR2 is SVGAGI (reference sequence). The CDR3 has 14 amino acids. Trimming left V 2 bases short and J 1 base short, with 8 bases between. CDR3 sequence reads: CASSYRTGNTEAFF. The CDR3 nucleotides are TGTGCCAGCAGTTACCGCACCGGGAACACTGAAGCTTTCTTT.

This clonotype was detected only a few times. The CDR3 here is CASTLGKGAHGQPQHF. The CDR3 region has the DNA TGTGCCAGTACCCTGGGGAAGGGAGCACACGGTCAGCCCCAGCATTTT. The chain carries TRBV19 and TRBJ1-5, with no clear D. The germline CDR1 and CDR2 sequences are LNHDA and SQIVND (reference sequence). This CDR3 region has 16 residues. The V gene lost 7 bases and the J gene lost 6 bases, with 22 bases spanning the gap.

This clonotype came up a few times. V is TRBV14 and J is TRBJ2-1, with D perhaps TRBD2 (6 bases). The CDR3 loop spans 18 amino acids. Per the germline V gene, CDR1 is SGHDN and CDR2 is FVKESK. Trimming pared 4 bases from V and 3 bases from J, leaving 22 bases between. The CDR3 bases are TGTGCCAGCAGCCCGTATCGCGGGACCCTCCTTCTCTACAATGAGCAGTTCTTC. This encodes CASSPYRGTLLLYNEQFF.